This is a list of T cell receptor beta chains from one sample in a study of cytomegalovirus exposure and HLA in healthy donors. Only in-frame clones appear in the TCRdb table, and some are missing; sequencing was by immunoSEQ multiplex PCR. The sample consists of 100,000 to 120,000 clones, around nine tenths of them appearing once. Material: PBMCs. The receptors come from a woman aged 25 to 45 in good health and CMV-seropositive. CDR3s leave out the opening cysteine and the closing phenylalanine or tryptophan. The order of the fields is CDR3 protein, J gene, V gene.

ASSTTGGGRENIQY	TRBJ2-4	TRBV7-9
AISESGQGQGTQY	TRBJ2-5	TRBV10-3
AIKRGNTGELF	TRBJ2-2	TRBV10-3
ASSLAKAVSSGRETQY	TRBJ2-5	TRBV5-1
ASSVGAGGYGYT	TRBJ1-2	TRBV9
AISGGEGRGQPQH	TRBJ1-5	TRBV10-3
ASSEGTSLNEQF	TRBJ2-1	TRBV13
ASSKAGVRETQY	TRBJ2-5	TRBV11-2
ASRTGTGGSYEQY	TRBJ2-7	TRBV27
ATSTTGAPNEKLF	TRBJ1-4	TRBV15
ASSPVRGTGTGGELF	TRBJ2-2	TRBV11-2
ASHRQGELKALSYEQY	TRBJ2-7	TRBV7-2
AISVGAGYGYT	TRBJ1-2	TRBV10-3
ASSLSGTGGSEAF	TRBJ1-1	TRBV5-6
ASSGSSDEKLF	TRBJ1-4	TRBV6-6
ASSFQGNYEQY	TRBJ2-7	TRBV7-9
ASSLFAGGLTDTQY	TRBJ2-3	TRBV27
SVRQGLNLKQY	TRBJ2-7	TRBV29-1
ASHQAGGEEKKF	TRBJ2-1	TRBV10-2
ASSLAVPGFTQY	TRBJ2-3	TRBV5-1
ASSLASGTSSYEQY	TRBJ2-7	TRBV7-9
ASSQVEAGGYNEQF	TRBJ2-1	TRBV4-2
ASSHPGQGPIEAF	TRBJ1-1	TRBV10-2
ASSLTTGRVEKLF	TRBJ1-4	TRBV5-6
AWTVGTSQKRNEQF	TRBJ2-1	TRBV30
ASSFARGGRGQYEQY	TRBJ2-7	TRBV11-2
ARSEGQGAREQY	TRBJ2-7	TRBV5-3
ASSIHGTGGDEQY	TRBJ2-7	TRBV10-2
ASSPTSGTYNEQF	TRBJ2-1	TRBV7-2
ASSNRVSSYNEQF	TRBJ2-1	TRBV11-3
SVEHIDTQY	TRBJ2-3	TRBV29-1
ASSFIGGPYEQY	TRBJ2-7	TRBV2
ASRPGQNTEAF	TRBJ1-1	TRBV6-5
ASSSVGELF	TRBJ2-2	TRBV5-4
ASSLAPGNSPLH	TRBJ1-6	TRBV5-1
ASSSGQGVAGNTIY	TRBJ1-3	TRBV27
ASSFSGDWDNTGELF	TRBJ2-2	TRBV7-2
ASSFGGEGTDTQY	TRBJ2-3	TRBV7-9
ASSLMTGGQSPLH	TRBJ1-6	TRBV5-6
ASSLGGSQETQY	TRBJ2-5	TRBV5-1
ASSLLAGTLRQEQF	TRBJ2-1	TRBV6-5
ASSTTSGKYEQY	TRBJ2-7	TRBV19
AIQGVGGAFTDTQY	TRBJ2-3	TRBV10-3
ASSPGRGTGELF	TRBJ2-2	TRBV27
ASSSGGSVYEQY	TRBJ2-7	TRBV11-1
ASSSTEGAGMVGPGELF	TRBJ2-2	TRBV7-9
ASSLWGSGLSYEQY	TRBJ2-7	TRBV27
ASSLSGQGAYEQY	TRBJ2-7	TRBV7-2
ASSGQEGAGYNSPLH	TRBJ1-6	TRBV2
ASSPEQGISYEQY	TRBJ2-7	TRBV4-3
ASSQASGNNSPLH	TRBJ1-6	TRBV4-1